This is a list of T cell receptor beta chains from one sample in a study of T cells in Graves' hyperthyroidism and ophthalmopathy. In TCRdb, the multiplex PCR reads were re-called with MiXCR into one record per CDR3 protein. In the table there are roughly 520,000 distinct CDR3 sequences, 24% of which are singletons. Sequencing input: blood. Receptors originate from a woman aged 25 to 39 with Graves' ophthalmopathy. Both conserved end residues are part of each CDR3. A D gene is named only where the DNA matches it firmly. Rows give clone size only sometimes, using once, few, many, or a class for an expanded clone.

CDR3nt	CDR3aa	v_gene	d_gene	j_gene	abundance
TGTGCCAGCAGTCGTCATCGGACAGGGGGCGGGTATGGCTACACCTTC	CASSRHRTGGGYGYTF	TRBV12-3/TRBV12-4	TRBD1	TRBJ1-2	.
TGTGCCAGCACCGAGGTAAATAGGCGGAGAGGCTATGGCTACACCTTC	CASTEVNRRRGYGYTF	TRBV6-2/TRBV6-3	.	TRBJ1-2	.
TGCAGTGCTAGTTACGCCATACGCTACGAGCAGTACTTC	CSASYAIRYEQYF	TRBV20-1	.	TRBJ2-7	many
TGTGCCACCAGTGACCCAGGGGGCACAAGGCCCCAGCATTTT	CATSDPGGTRPQHF	TRBV24-1	TRBD1	TRBJ1-5	many
TGTGCCAGCAGTTTATTAGGATTGCTGGGATATGGCTACACCTTC	CASSLLGLLGYGYTF	TRBV12-3/TRBV12-4	.	TRBJ1-2	many
TGTGCCAGCAGTTCACTTAGCGGGGGGGGAGAGACCCAGTACTTC	CASSSLSGGGETQYF	TRBV2	TRBD2	TRBJ2-5	.
TGTGCCACCAGTGATCCAAGGGGCCCCGACGAGCAGTACTTC	CATSDPRGPDEQYF	TRBV24-1	.	TRBJ2-7	.
TGTGCCAGCAGTGACCGGCTAGCGGACTCCTACGAGCAGTACTTC	CASSDRLADSYEQYF	TRBV2	TRBD2	TRBJ2-7	many
TGTGCCAGCAGCTTCCCAGGGGGCGGTCTGGCCGGGGAGCTGTTTTTT	CASSFPGGGLAGELFF	TRBV7-8	TRBD1	TRBJ2-2	.
TGTGCCAGCAGTTCAGGAAGTCAGCCCCAGCATTTT	CASSSGSQPQHF	TRBV6-5	.	TRBJ1-5	many
TGTGCCAGTAGTATTACGGACACTAACTATGGCTACACCTTC	CASSITDTNYGYTF	TRBV19	.	TRBJ1-2	many
TGTGCCAGTAGTAATCCAGGGGGCTCCGGAGATACGCAGTATTTT	CASSNPGGSGDTQYF	TRBV19	TRBD1	TRBJ2-3	few
TGCAGTGCAACAAAAACGGGCACCTACGAGCAGTACTTC	CSATKTGTYEQYF	TRBV20-1	.	TRBJ2-7	few
TGTGCCAGCAGTCCCGGGACCACCTCGTCACCCCTCCACTTT	CASSPGTTSSPLHF	TRBV2	.	TRBJ1-6	.
TGTGCCAGCAGCTTAGAGTCCGGCAGGGGAGCTGAAGCTTTCTTT	CASSLESGRGAEAFF	TRBV11-2	.	TRBJ1-1	few
TGCAGTGCTAGGACCTTATTCTTGAACACCGGGGAGCTGTTTTTT	CSARTLFLNTGELFF	TRBV20-1	.	TRBJ2-2	many
TGTGCCAGCAGATCCCGGGGGGGCGGAAACACCATATATTTT	CASRSRGGGNTIYF	TRBV28	.	TRBJ1-3	many
TGTGCCAGCAGATCAGTCTCTGGGGCCAACGTCCTGACTTTC	CASRSVSGANVLTF	TRBV6-1	.	TRBJ2-6	many
TGTGCCAGCAGTTTAGGGACAGGACCGTCGCCCCAGTACTTC	CASSLGTGPSPQYF	TRBV12-3/TRBV12-4	TRBD1	TRBJ2-5	many
TGTGCCATCAGTGAGCGGACGGATGGTGGCTACACCTTC	CAISERTDGGYTF	TRBV10-3	.	TRBJ1-2	many
TGTGCCAGCAGCCATAGGACAGGGGTGAACACCGGGGAGCTGTTTTTT	CASSHRTGVNTGELFF	TRBV6-1	TRBD1	TRBJ2-2	.
TGCGCCAGCAGCTTGGACGTGGGCGAGCAGTACTTC	CASSLDVGEQYF	TRBV5-1	.	TRBJ2-7	many
TGTGCCAGCAGTTACTCGGACACGGGATCCTACGAGCAGTACTTC	CASSYSDTGSYEQYF	TRBV6-5	.	TRBJ2-7	.
TGTGCCATCAGTGTTAGTATGCCAGATGGCTACACCTTC	CAISVSMPDGYTF	TRBV10-3	.	TRBJ1-2	.
TGTGCCAGCATGTCGGCGGGACACCAAGAGACCCAGTACTTC	CASMSAGHQETQYF	TRBV3-1	.	TRBJ2-5	many
TGCAGTGCTCATGCTGTTAGCGGGGGGGCCGTAGACTACGAGCAGTACTTC	CSAHAVSGGAVDYEQYF	TRBV20-1	TRBD2	TRBJ2-7	many
TGCGCCAGCAGCCAAGAACCGGGGGGCAGAGCTTTCTTT	CASSQEPGGRAFF	TRBV4-3	.	TRBJ1-1	.
TGCAGTGCTAGAGTGGGCGGGGAGCAGTACTTC	CSARVGGEQYF	TRBV20-1	.	TRBJ2-7	.
TGCAGTGCTAGAGGAGGTCTGAATCAGCCCCAGCATTTT	CSARGGLNQPQHF	TRBV20-1	.	TRBJ1-5	few
TGTGCCAGCAGTTCTACCACAGGGGGCACTGAAGCTTTCTTT	CASSSTTGGTEAFF	TRBV12-3/TRBV12-4	TRBD1	TRBJ1-1	many
TGTGCCAGCAGCCACGGACAGGGCTACACTGAAGCTTTCTTT	CASSHGQGYTEAFF	TRBV7-2	TRBD1	TRBJ1-1	few
TGTGCCAGCAGCTTAATGGGCGGCGGGGAGCAGTACTTC	CASSLMGGGEQYF	TRBV7-3	.	TRBJ2-7	few
TGTGCCAGCAGTGAATTCGGGGATGAGCAGTACTTC	CASSEFGDEQYF	TRBV6-1	.	TRBJ2-7	.
TGCAGTGCTAGTACGTCAGGGTCGAGTGGCTACACCTTC	CSASTSGSSGYTF	TRBV20-1	.	TRBJ1-2	.
TGCAGTGCTAGAGATCTTAGCGGGGGTCCAGATACGCAGTATTTT	CSARDLSGGPDTQYF	TRBV20-1	TRBD2	TRBJ2-3	.
TGTGCCAGCAGTTTAGCGGCGAGGGAAACTGAAGCTTTCTTT	CASSLAARETEAFF	TRBV12-3/TRBV12-4	.	TRBJ1-1	many
TGTGCCTGCCGGACAGGGGGCGTCAACGAGCAGTACTTC	CACRTGGVNEQYF	TRBV30	TRBD1	TRBJ2-7	many
TGTGCCAGCAGTGAAGAGACAGGGGGAGGGTCTGGCTACACCTTC	CASSEETGGGSGYTF	TRBV6-1	TRBD1	TRBJ1-2	.